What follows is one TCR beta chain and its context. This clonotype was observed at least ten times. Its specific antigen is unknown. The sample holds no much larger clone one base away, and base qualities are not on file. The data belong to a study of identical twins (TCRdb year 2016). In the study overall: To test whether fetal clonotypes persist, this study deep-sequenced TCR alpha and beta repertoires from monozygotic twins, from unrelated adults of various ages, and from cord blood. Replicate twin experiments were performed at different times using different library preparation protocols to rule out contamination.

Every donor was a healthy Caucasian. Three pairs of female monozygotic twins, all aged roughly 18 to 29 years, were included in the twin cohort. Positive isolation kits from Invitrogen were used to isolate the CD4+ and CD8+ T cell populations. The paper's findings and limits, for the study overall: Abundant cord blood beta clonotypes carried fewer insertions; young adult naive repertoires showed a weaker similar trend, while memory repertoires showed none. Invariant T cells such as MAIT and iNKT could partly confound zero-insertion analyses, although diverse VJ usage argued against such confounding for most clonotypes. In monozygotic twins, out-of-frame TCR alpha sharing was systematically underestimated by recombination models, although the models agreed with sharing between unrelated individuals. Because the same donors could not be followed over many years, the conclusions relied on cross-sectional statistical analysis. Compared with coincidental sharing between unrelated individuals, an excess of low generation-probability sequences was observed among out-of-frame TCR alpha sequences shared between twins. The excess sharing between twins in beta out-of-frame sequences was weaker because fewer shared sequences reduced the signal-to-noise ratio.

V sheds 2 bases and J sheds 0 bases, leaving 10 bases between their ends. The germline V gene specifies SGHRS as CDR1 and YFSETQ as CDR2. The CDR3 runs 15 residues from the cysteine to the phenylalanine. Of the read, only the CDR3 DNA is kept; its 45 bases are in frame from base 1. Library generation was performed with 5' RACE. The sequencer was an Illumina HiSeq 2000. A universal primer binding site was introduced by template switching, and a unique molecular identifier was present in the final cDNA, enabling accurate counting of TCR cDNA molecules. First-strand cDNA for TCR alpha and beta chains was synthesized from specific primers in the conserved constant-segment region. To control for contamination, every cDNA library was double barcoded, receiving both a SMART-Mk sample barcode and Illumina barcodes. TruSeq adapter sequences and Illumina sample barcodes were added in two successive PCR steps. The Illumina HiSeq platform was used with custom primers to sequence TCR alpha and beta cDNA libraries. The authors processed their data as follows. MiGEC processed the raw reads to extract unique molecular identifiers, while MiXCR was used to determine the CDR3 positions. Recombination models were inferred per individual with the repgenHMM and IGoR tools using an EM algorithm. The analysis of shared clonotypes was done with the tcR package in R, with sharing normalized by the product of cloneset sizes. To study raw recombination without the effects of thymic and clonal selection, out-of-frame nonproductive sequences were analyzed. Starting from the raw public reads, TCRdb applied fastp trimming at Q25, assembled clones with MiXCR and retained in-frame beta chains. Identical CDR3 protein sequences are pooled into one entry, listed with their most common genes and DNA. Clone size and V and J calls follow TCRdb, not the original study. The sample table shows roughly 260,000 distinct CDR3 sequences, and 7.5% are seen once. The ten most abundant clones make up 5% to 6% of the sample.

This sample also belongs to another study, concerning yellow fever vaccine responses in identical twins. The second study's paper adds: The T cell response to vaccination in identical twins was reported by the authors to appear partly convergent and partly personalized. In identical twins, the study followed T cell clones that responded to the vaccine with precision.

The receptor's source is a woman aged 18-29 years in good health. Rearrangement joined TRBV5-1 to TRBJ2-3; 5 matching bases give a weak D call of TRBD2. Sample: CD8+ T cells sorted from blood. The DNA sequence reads TGCGCCAGCAGCTTCGAGGGAGAAAGCACAGATACGCAGTATTTT. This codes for CASSFEGESTDTQYF. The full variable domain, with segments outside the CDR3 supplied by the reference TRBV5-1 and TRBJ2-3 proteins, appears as KAGVTQTPRYLIKTRGQQVTLSCSPISGHRSVSWYQQTPGQGLQFLFEYFSETQRNKGNFPGRFSGRQFSNSRSEMNVSTLELGDSALYLCASSFEGESTDTQYFGPGTRLTVL.